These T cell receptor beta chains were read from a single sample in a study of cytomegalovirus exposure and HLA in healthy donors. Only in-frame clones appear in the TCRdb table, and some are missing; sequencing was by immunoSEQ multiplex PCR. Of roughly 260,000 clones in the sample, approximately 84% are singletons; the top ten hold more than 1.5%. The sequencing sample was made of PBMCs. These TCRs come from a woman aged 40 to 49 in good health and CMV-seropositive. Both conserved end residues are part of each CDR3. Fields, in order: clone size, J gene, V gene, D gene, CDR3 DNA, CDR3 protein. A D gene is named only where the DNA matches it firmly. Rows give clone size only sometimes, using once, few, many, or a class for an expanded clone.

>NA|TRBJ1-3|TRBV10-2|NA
TGCGCCAGCAGTGTAGCAGGGACTGGAAACACCATATATTTT
CASSVAGTGNTIYF
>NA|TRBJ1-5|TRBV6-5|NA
TGTGCCAGCAGTTACAGGCCAGGGGATAGCAATCAGCCCCAGCATTTT
CASSYRPGDSNQPQHF
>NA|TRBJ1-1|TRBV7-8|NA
TGTGCCAGTAATGTCGGCACTGAAGCTTTCTTT
CASNVGTEAFF
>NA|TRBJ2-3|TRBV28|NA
TGTGCCAGCAGTTTATTGGGGGGTAGCACAGATACGCAGTATTTT
CASSLLGGSTDTQYF
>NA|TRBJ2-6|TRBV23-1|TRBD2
TGCGCCAGCAGTCAATTGGGGGGGGACGTGAGCTCTGGGGCCAACGTCCTGACTTTC
CASSQLGGDVSSGANVLTF
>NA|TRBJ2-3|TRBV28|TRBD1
TGTGCCAGCAAATCAGGGGGTGGTAGCACAGATACGCAGTATTTT
CASKSGGGSTDTQYF
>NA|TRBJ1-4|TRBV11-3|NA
TGTGCCAGCAGCCGAGGAACTAATGAAAAACTGTTTTTT
CASSRGTNEKLFF
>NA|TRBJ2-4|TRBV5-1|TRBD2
TGCGCCAGCACCACCGGGACTAGCGGTGGCATTCAGTACTTC
CASTTGTSGGIQYF
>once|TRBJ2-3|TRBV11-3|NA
TGTGCCAGCAGTGTAACCCCCCGTACTACAGGGTTTGTGCAGTATTTT
CASSVTPRTTGFVQYF
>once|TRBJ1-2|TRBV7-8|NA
TGTGCCAGCAGCCCCTTCGGACAGCAGCGTGGCTACACCTTC
CASSPFGQQRGYTF
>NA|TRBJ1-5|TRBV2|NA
TGTGCCAGCAACCTTAAGGGGGGCAATCAGCCCCAGCATTTT
CASNLKGGNQPQHF
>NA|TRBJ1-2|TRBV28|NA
TGTGCCAGTGGGCAACCACCTAACTATGGCTACACCTTC
CASGQPPNYGYTF
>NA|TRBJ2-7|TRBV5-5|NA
TGTGCCAGCAGCCCGGGCCGGGCCAGGGAATACTTC
CASSPGRAREYF
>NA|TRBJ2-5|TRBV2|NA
TGTGCCAGCAGGATAACCGGCACCGAGGGAGAGACCCAGTACTTC
CASRITGTEGETQYF
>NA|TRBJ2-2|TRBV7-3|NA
TGTGCCAGCAGCTTAAGTAGCCCCTTGAACACCGGGGAGCTGTTTTTT
CASSLSSPLNTGELFF
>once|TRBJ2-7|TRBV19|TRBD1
TGTGCCAGTAGGGCTCTGGGACAGGGGGCCTACGAGCAGTACTTC
CASRALGQGAYEQYF
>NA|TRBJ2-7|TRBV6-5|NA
TGTGCCACACGGGGGGGGACAGCATCCTACGAGCAGTACTTC
CATRGGTASYEQYF
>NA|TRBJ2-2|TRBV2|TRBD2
TGTGCCAGCAGTGAGCTAGCGGGAGGGACCGGGGAGCTGTTTTTT
CASSELAGGTGELFF
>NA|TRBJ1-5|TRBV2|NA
TGTGCCAGCAGTGAAGTCGGTACCTATAGCAATCAGCCCCAGCATTTT
CASSEVGTYSNQPQHF
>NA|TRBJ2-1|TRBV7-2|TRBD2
TGTGCCAGCAGCCAGGGACTACTGGGGGAGCAGTTCTTC
CASSQGLLGEQFF
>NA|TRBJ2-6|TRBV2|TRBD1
TGTGCCAGCAGGAGACAGGGGACTGGGGCCAACGTCCTGACTTTC
CASRRQGTGANVLTF
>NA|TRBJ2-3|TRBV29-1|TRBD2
TGCAGCGTTGAGATCTGGGAGGTATCCGGGACTAGTCCATCAAGGGGGGATACGCAGTATTTT
CSVEIWEVSGTSPSRGDTQYF
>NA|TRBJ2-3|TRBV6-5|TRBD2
TGTGCCAGCAGACAACTAGCGGGAGTTGGAGATACGCAGTATTTT
CASRQLAGVGDTQYF
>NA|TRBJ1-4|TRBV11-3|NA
TGTGCCAGCAGCCCATACCGGGAGGCAACTAATGAAAAACTGTTTTTT
CASSPYREATNEKLFF
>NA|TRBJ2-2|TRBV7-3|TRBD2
TGTGCCAGCAGCCCCCCATGGACTAGCGGGAGATCTAGCAGCACCGGGGAGCTGTTTTTT
CASSPPWTSGRSSSTGELFF
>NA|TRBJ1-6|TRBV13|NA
TGTGCCAGCAGCCCACCGCAGGGAACCCAAGTCACCCTCCACTTT
CASSPPQGTQVTLHF
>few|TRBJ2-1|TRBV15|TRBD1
TGTGCCACCAGCGAGACAGGGGTCAATGAGCAGTTCTTC
CATSETGVNEQFF
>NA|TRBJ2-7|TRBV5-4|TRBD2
TGTGCCAGCAGCTTGGCCACTAGCGGGCTCTACGAGCAGTACTTC
CASSLATSGLYEQYF
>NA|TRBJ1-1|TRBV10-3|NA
TGTGCCATCAGTGTAAGGACAGTGAACACTGAAGCTTTCTTT
CAISVRTVNTEAFF
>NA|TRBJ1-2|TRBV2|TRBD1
TGTGCCAGCAGTGAAGGACAGGGGGCGGTCAATGGCTACACCTTC
CASSEGQGAVNGYTF
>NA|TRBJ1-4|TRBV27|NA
TGTGCCAGCAGTTTATCGATACAGGGCACTAATGAAAAACTGTTTTTT
CASSLSIQGTNEKLFF
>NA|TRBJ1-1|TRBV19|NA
TGTGCCAGTAGTATAGCAGGGATGAACACTGAAGCTTTCTTT
CASSIAGMNTEAFF
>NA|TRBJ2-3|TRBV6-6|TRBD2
TGTGCCAGCAGTTACGGTAGCGGGAGCACAGATACGCAGTATTTT
CASSYGSGSTDTQYF
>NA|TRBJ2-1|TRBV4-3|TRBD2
TGCGCCAGCAGCCAAGAGGGACTAGCTTTAAATGAGCAGTTCTTC
CASSQEGLALNEQFF
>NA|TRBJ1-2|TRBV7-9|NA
TGTGCCAGCAGCTTAGACTTTAACTATGGCTACACCTTC
CASSLDFNYGYTF
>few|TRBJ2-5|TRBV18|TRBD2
TGTGCCAGCTCACCATTGACTAGCGGGGGTGAGACCCAGTACTTC
CASSPLTSGGETQYF
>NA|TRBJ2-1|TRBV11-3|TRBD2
TGTGCCAGCAGCCTCAGAGCGGGATCGGGAGACAATGAGCAGTTCTTC
CASSLRAGSGDNEQFF
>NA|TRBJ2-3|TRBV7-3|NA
TGTGCCAGCAGCTTAGGGACAAGCACAGATACGCAGTATTTT
CASSLGTSTDTQYF
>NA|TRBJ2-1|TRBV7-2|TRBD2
TGTGCCAGCAGCTTAGGTCCAGCGGGAAACTACAATGAGCAGTTCTTC
CASSLGPAGNYNEQFF
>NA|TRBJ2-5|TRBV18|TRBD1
TGTGCCAGCTCACCTGGACAGGGCCCAGAGACCCAGTACTTC
CASSPGQGPETQYF
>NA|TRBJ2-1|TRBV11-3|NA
TGTGCCAGCAGCCCCAGGGGCGGTGAGCAGTTCTTC
CASSPRGGEQFF
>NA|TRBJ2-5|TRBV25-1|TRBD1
TGTGCCAGCAGGGGACAGGGCCAAGAGACCCAGTACTTC
CASRGQGQETQYF
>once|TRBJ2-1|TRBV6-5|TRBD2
TGTGCCAGCAGTTACTGGGGGACTAGTATGGGTGAGCAGTTCTTC
CASSYWGTSMGEQFF
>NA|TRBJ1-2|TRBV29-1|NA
TGCAGTTTTGGCGGGGTTGACGGCTACACCTTC
CSFGGVDGYTF
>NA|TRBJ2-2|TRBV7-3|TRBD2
TGTGCCAGCAGCCGGGAGCGGGGGGGGGAGCTGTTTTTT
CASSRERGGELFF
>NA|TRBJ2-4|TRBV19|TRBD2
TGTGCCAGTAGTATGGCTAGCGGGTCGACGATAGCCAAAAACATTCAGTACTTC
CASSMASGSTIAKNIQYF
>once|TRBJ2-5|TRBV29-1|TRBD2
TGCAGCGTCGTAGTCAGCGGGGGCCGCCAAGAGACCCAGTACTTC
CSVVVSGGRQETQYF
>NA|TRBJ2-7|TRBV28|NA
TGTGCCAGCAGTTTATCGAGAGGTACCTACGAGCAGTACTTC
CASSLSRGTYEQYF
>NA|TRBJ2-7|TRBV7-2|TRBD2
TGTGCCAGCAGCCCCGTGGCTAGCGGGAGGGTCAACGAGCAGTACTTC
CASSPVASGRVNEQYF
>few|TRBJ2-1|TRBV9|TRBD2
TGTGCCAGCAGCGTAATGACTAGCGGAACCTACAATGAGCAGTTCTTC
CASSVMTSGTYNEQFF
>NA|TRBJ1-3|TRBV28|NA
TGTGCCAGCAGTTGGGGGGTTCGGTCCTCTGGAAACACCATATATTTT
CASSWGVRSSGNTIYF